This T cell receptor beta chain was sequenced for a study of blood T cell repertoires in COVID-19. Looking at the study overall: There were acute and convalescent COVID-19 samples, and they came from the United States, Italy and Spain. T cells, B-cell-depleted T cells, or PBMCs supplied cDNA or gDNA.

At least ten counts were recorded for this clone. From germline, CDR1 is SGHRS and CDR2 YFSETQ. Trimming left V 1 base short and J 4 bases short, with 8 bases between. The CDR3 length is 13 residues. Generated by immunoSEQ multiplex PCR, the TCRdb table keeps only in-frame clones and is missing some. Among around 280,000 clones listed, more than 75% were seen once. The rearrangement uses TRBV5-1 and TRBJ1-1; a weak D match, TRBD1 (5 bases). Material: peripheral blood. This clonotype was sampled from a woman aged 25 to 39 who had recovered from COVID-19. The CDR3 DNA reads as TGCGCCAGCAGCTTGTGGGGGGGCACTGAAGCTTTCTTT. Translating gives CASSLWGGTEAFF. Using reference TRBV5-1 and TRBJ1-1 for the parts outside the CDR3, the full variable domain is KAGVTQTPRYLIKTRGQQVTLSCSPISGHRSVSWYQQTPGQGLQFLFEYFSETQRNKGNFPGRFSGRQFSNSRSEMNVSTLELGDSALYLCASSLWGGTEAFFGQGTRLTVV.